The clone carrying this T cell receptor beta chain came up many times. Trimming removed 0 bases at V and 8 bases at J, with 12 bases between. The V gene's germline CDR1 is LNHNV and CDR2 YYDKDF (reference sequence). CDR3 size: 14 residues. The sample is drawn from a study of T cell repertoires in cytomegalovirus infection. From the reads, TCRdb called clonotypes with MiXCR, one entry per CDR3 protein. The table has about 190,000 distinct CDR3 sequences, about a tenth seen once. The receptor comes from a human donor in good health (CMV status not recorded). Some clones in this sample may be carry-over from other donors' samples. The chain is built from TRBV15 and TRBJ2-3; possibly TRBD2 for D (5 bases). The material sequenced was PBMCs. The CDR3 is CATSRDTASPTQYF. In DNA form, the CDR3 reads TGTGCCACCAGCAGAGACACGGCTAGCCCTACGCAGTATTTT.